Listed below are T cell receptor beta chains from one sample, sequenced in a study of T cell responses to AZD1222 COVID-19 vaccine. The repertoire was sequenced with immunoSEQ multiplex PCR; TCRdb's copy has only in-frame clones and lacks some. The repertoire holds 90,000 or so clones, approximately 91% seen once, with 15% to 20% in the top ten. The input for sequencing was peripheral blood, taken on day 0 of AZD1222 vaccination. These receptors all come from an adult in good health. Both conserved end residues are part of each CDR3. A D gene is named only where the DNA matches it firmly. Clone size is shown for a subset of rows, as once, few, many or a class of expanded clone.

size	J	D	V	DNA	CDR3
NA	TRBJ1-1	NA	TRBV6-2/TRBV6-3	TGTGCCAGCAGTTACTCTGGGTGGAGGACTGAAGCTTTCTTT	CASSYSGWRTEAFF
NA	TRBJ2-3	NA	TRBV7-9	TGTGCCAGCAGCCCTGCCACCTTGGGGGATACGCAGTATTTT	CASSPATLGDTQYF
NA	TRBJ1-4	NA	TRBV4-1	TGCGCCAGCAGCCAGGGCCCGATTGAAAAACTGTTTTTT	CASSQGPIEKLFF
NA	TRBJ2-5	TRBD2	TRBV12-3/TRBV12-4	TGTGCCAGCAGTCCAGGGACTACGGAGACCCAGTACTTC	CASSPGTTETQYF
NA	TRBJ2-5	TRBD2	TRBV11-2	TGTGCCAGCAGCGCACGGACTAGCGGGAGTCTAAAGACCCAGTACTTC	CASSARTSGSLKTQYF
NA	TRBJ2-2	NA	TRBV6-2/TRBV6-3	TGTGCCAGCAGTTATCCCCAGGGGAACACCGGGGAGCTGTTTTTT	CASSYPQGNTGELFF
NA	TRBJ1-2	NA	TRBV6-5	TGTGCCAGCAGTCCCAACGGGAACTATGGCTACACCTTC	CASSPNGNYGYTF
NA	TRBJ2-1	NA	TRBV7-2	TGTGCCAGCAGCTCGATCGCTGGCGGTGAGCAGTTCTTC	CASSSIAGGEQFF
NA	TRBJ2-5	NA	TRBV6-5	TGTGCCAGCAGTATAGGTGGGGAGACCCAGTACTTC	CASSIGGETQYF
NA	TRBJ2-7	NA	TRBV7-9	TGTGCCAGCAGCAATCCGGGAAGGGTAATCGACGAGCAGTACTTC	CASSNPGRVIDEQYF
NA	TRBJ2-1	TRBD2	TRBV18	TGTGCCAGCTCACCCTCTGGCGGGGGGTCTAGAGAGCAGTTCTTC	CASSPSGGGSREQFF
NA	TRBJ2-3	NA	TRBV7-2	TGTGCCAGCAGCCTCCCCACTAGGGAAGATACGCAGTATTTT	CASSLPTREDTQYF
NA	TRBJ2-7	TRBD1	TRBV4-1	TGCGCCAGCAGCCAAACACCTTTTCGGGACAGGGGCATCTACGAGCAGTACTTC	CASSQTPFRDRGIYEQYF
NA	TRBJ1-2	NA	TRBV11-2	TGTGCCAGCAGCCAACCCGACAGGACTTACTATGGCTACACCTTC	CASSQPDRTYYGYTF
NA	TRBJ1-2	TRBD1	TRBV7-3	TGTGCCAGCAGCTTACAATCCGGACAGGGGGCATCTGGCTACACCTTC	CASSLQSGQGASGYTF
NA	TRBJ1-2	NA	TRBV28	TGTGCCAGCAGTTTATTTAGTTTTGACTTGGGAAAATATGGCTACACCTTC	CASSLFSFDLGKYGYTF
NA	TRBJ2-3	TRBD2	TRBV7-6	TGTGCCAGCAGCTTAGTGGAGGGAGGGACGGCAGATACGCAGTATTTT	CASSLVEGGTADTQYF
few	TRBJ1-2	NA	TRBV6-5	TGTGCCAGCAGTTACTCAAGGACCTGGTATGGCTACACCTTC	CASSYSRTWYGYTF
NA	TRBJ1-2	NA	TRBV6-1	TGTGCCAGCAGTCCGGGGGCCAGGGGCTACACCTTC	CASSPGARGYTF
NA	TRBJ1-2	NA	TRBV19	TGTGCCAGTAGTATGGCCAGCTATGGCTACACCTTC	CASSMASYGYTF
NA	TRBJ2-7	NA	TRBV19	TGTGCCAGTACCCTAAAGATGGGGTCAGGCTACGAGCAGTACTTC	CASTLKMGSGYEQYF
NA	TRBJ2-3	NA	TRBV3-1/TRBV3-2	TGTGCCAGCAGCCAAGATAGTGGGCTGGGGTATTTT	CASSQDSGLGYF